This entry describes one TCR beta chain. The target antigen is unknown. Using its own MiXCR run on the reads, TCRdb lists one record per CDR3 protein. This table holds 650,000 to 850,000 distinct CDR3 sequences, almost 30% found once. The sample originates from a study of T cell repertoires in cytomegalovirus infection. Overall study context: Recently identified HLA-C-restricted and well-studied HLA-B-restricted CMV epitopes were used. CMV infection and matching HLA type were both indicated by public TCR beta signatures. Findings and limits, study-wide: The ex vivo response was dominated by HLA-C-restricted CMV-specific TCR beta clonotypes.

V was clipped by 5 bases and J by 4 bases, with 11 bases between them. The CDR3 is 12 amino acids. CDR1 and CDR2 from the germline V gene are DFQATT and SNEGSKA (reference sequence). The chain has TRBV20-1 and TRBJ1-1; the D gene is possibly TRBD1 (6 bases). The sequenced sample was cultured CD8+ T cells from PBMCs, obtained from culture after CMV antigen stimulation. This receptor was obtained from a human donor in good health (CMV status not recorded). Some clones in this sample may be carry-over from other donors' samples. The CDR3 DNA follows: TGCAGTGCTGGAACAGGGAGCACTGAAGCTTTCTTT. Translating it yields CSAGTGSTEAFF.